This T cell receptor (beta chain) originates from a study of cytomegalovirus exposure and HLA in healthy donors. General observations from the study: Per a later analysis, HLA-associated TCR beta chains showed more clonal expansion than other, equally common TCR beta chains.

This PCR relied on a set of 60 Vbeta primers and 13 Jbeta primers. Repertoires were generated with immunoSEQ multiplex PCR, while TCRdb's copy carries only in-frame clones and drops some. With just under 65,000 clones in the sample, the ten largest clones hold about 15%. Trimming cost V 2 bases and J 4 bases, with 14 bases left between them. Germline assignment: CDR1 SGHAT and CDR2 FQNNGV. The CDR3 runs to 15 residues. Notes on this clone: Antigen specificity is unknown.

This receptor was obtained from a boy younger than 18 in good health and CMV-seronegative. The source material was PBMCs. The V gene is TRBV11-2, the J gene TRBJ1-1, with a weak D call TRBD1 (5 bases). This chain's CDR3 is CASSLSGRSATEAFF. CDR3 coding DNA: TGTGCCAGCAGCTTATCAGGGCGGTCCGCCACTGAAGCTTTCTTT.